This entry lists 17 T cell receptor beta chains sequenced from one sample in a study of T-cell reconstitution after alpha-beta-depleted transplantation in children. Preparation of the TCRbeta library used unique molecular identifiers. Each CDR3 protein is one row after TCRdb ran MiXCR on the PCR reads. The sample records about 230,000 distinct CDR3 sequences, under 13% being singletons. This sample comprised PBMCs, obtained before TCRalphabeta/CD19-depleted stem cell transplant. The origin of the receptors is a child younger than two with acute myeloid leukemia, due to receive a stem cell transplant.

This clonotype was counted many times. The CDR3 bases are TGCGCCAGCAGCTACAGCAATGAGCAGTTCTTC. It codes for CASSYSNEQFF. V usage is TRBV5-1 and J usage is TRBJ2-1, with D unresolved. Trimming took off 3 bases at V and 6 bases at J, with 4 bases between the two ends. This CDR3 has 11 amino acids. Germline CDR1 reads SGHRS; CDR2 reads YFSETQ.

In its sample, this clonotype was seen once. At one boundary the junction diverges from the germline segment, which might be a read error. The chain is built from TRBV9 and TRBJ1-4, with D tentatively TRBD1 (5 bases). Germline V gene lookup returns CDR1 SGDLS and CDR2 YYNGEE. The CDR3 length is 16 residues. CDR3 loop: CASSDLRDATNKKLFF. CDR3 sequence (DNA): TGTGCCAGCAGCGACCTTAGGGACGCAACTAATAAAAAACTGTTTTTT.

This clonotype was seen at least ten times. The chain combines TRBV12-3 or TRBV12-4 with TRBJ2-3, with 10 nucleotides matching TRBD2. V shed 7 bases and J 6 bases; nucleotides not matched to a gene: 13. The CDR3 contains 16 residues. The DNA for the CDR3 is TGTGCCAGCACCCCTTATCAGCGGGGGGGTTCGGATACGCAGTATTTT. As protein: CASTPYQRGGSDTQYF.

There are a few counts of this clonotype. The chain employs TRBV7-3 and TRBJ2-1; unclear D gene. Germline V lookup: CDR1 SGHTA, CDR2 FQGTGA. Trimming shortened V by 1 base and J by 5 bases, and 6 bases separated the two germline ends. The CDR3 is 13 amino acids. CDR3 region: CASSLNLDNEQFF. CDR3 DNA: TGTGCCAGCAGCTTAAATCTCGACAATGAGCAGTTCTTC.

Ten or more counts support this clonotype. This chain links TRBV15 with TRBJ2-4; D call uncertain. The CDR3 runs 15 residues. V dropped 1 base and J dropped 0 bases, with 7 bases sitting between them. The germline V gene has CDR1 LNHNV and CDR2 YYDKDF (reference sequence). CDR3: CATSRAGLAKNIQYF. CDR3 nucleotide sequence: TGTGCCACCAGCAGAGCGGGTTTAGCCAAAAACATTCAGTACTTC.

This clonotype was detected ten times or more. The chain carries TRBV7-8 and TRBJ2-1, with D perhaps matching TRBD2 (6 bases). Germline V gene lookup returns CDR1 SGHVS and CDR2 FQNEAQ. Trimming left V 4 bases short and J 0 bases short, with 10 bases between. The CDR3 spans 15 residues. Here the CDR3 reads CASSSSGGSYNEQFF. CDR3 coding DNA: TGTGCCAGCAGCTCCTCCGGGGGCTCCTACAATGAGCAGTTCTTC.

This clonotype has just a few counts. The chain combines TRBV6-4 with TRBJ2-1; 8 bases line up with TRBD2. With V trimmed by 3 bases and J by 6 bases, 13 bases remained unmatched. Germline lookup yields CDR1 MRHNA and CDR2 SNTAGT. The CDR3 is 17 residues long. This CDR3 is CASSEGWAGGLTNEQFF. DNA of the CDR3: TGTGCCAGCAGTGAAGGCTGGGCGGGGGGCCTGACCAATGAGCAGTTCTTC.

This clonotype occurred many times. The rearrangement links TRBV12-3 or TRBV12-4 to TRBJ2-5, with unresolved D. This CDR3 contains 13 residues. With 2 bases removed from V and 1 base from J, the gap between germline ends came to 5 bases. The chain's CDR3 is CASSLKGQETQYF. The CDR3 DNA is TGTGCCAGCAGTTTAAAGGGCCAAGAGACCCAGTACTTC.

At least ten counts were recorded for this clonotype. This sequence joins TRBV12-3 or TRBV12-4 and TRBJ2-5, with a tentative D call TRBD1 (5 bases). Trimming took off 4 bases at V and 0 bases at J, with 12 bases between the two ends. CDR3 length: 15 amino acids. CDR3 in DNA: TGTGCCAGCAGTTCGAAAGACAGCCACCAAGAGACCCAGTACTTC. Protein sequence: CASSSKDSHQETQYF.

This clonotype was detected ten times or more. The chain combines TRBV10-3 with TRBJ1-2, with TRBD1 matching 10 bases. The trim removed 10 bases at V and 6 bases at J, leaving 8 bases unmatched. This CDR3 comprises 13 residues. CDR1 is ENHRY, CDR2 SYGVKD, per germline. This CDR3 is CASEGQGVDGYTF. CDR3 sequence (DNA): TGTGCCAGCGAAGGACAGGGGGTAGATGGCTACACCTTC.

This clonotype was detected ten times or more. The chain employs TRBV20-1 and TRBJ2-5, with 12 bases that match TRBD2. The CDR3 is 17 residues long. CDR1 and CDR2 from the germline V gene are DFQATT and SNEGSKA (reference sequence). V lost 6 bases to trimming and J lost 1 base; unmatched junction nucleotides: 12. This chain's CDR3 is CSASGLAGGRRQETQYF. In DNA, the CDR3 is TGCAGTGCATCGGGGCTAGCGGGAGGGAGGCGCCAAGAGACCCAGTACTTC.

Many counts were recorded for this clonotype. The chain links TRBV3-1 to TRBJ2-7; 9 bases are a match to TRBD2. The CDR3 runs to 15 residues. V gave up 3 bases and J gave up 9 bases; unmatched junction bases: 12. Per germline, CDR1 LGHDT and CDR2 YNNKEL (reference sequence). Here the CDR3 reads CASSQVAGVGSGQYF. Here the CDR3 DNA reads TGTGCCAGCAGCCAGGTAGCGGGAGTTGGATCGGGGCAGTACTTC.

With respect to this clonotype: A clone one base away is much larger, so this may be a read error. The J gene is TRBJ2-5, the V gene TRBV12-3 or TRBV12-4, with 11 bases identical to TRBD1. The CDR3 is 15 amino acids. CDR3 in DNA: TGTGTCAGCAGTTTAGAGGGACAGGGGGAAGAGACCCAGTACTTC. Translation: CVSSLEGQGEETQYF.

Ten or more counts support this clonotype. This rearrangement joins TRBV20-1 to TRBJ2-3; TRBD2 matches at 8 bases. Germline CDR1 reads DFQATT; CDR2 reads SNEGSKA (reference sequence). This CDR3 has 15 amino acids. The V and J ends lost 4 bases and 0 bases, in that order; junction bases with no gene match: 6. The CDR3 loop is CSATPAGASTDTQYF. In DNA, the CDR3 is TGCAGTGCTACTCCAGCGGGAGCTAGCACAGATACGCAGTATTTT.

This clonotype was detected many times. V and J are TRBV27 and TRBJ1-5, with a possible D match to TRBD1 (5 bases). Trimming stripped 0 bases from V and 5 bases from J, with 5 bases between. Germline CDR1 reads MNHEY; CDR2 reads SMNVEV (reference sequence). The CDR3 has 13 amino acids. CDR3 nucleotide sequence: TGTGCCAGCAGTTTATCCAGGGATCAGCCCCAGCATTTT. Protein sequence: CASSLSRDQPQHF.

This clonotype was counted at least ten times. This sequence joins TRBV24-1 and TRBJ2-5, with TRBD1 identical over 9 bases. From germline, CDR1 is KGHDR and CDR2 SFDVKD. V lost 2 bases to trimming and J lost 4 bases; unmatched junction nucleotides: 7. The CDR3 has 16 amino acids. CDR3 sequence reads: CATSDSPTGGRETQYF. CDR3 sequence (DNA): TGTGCCACCAGTGATTCCCCGACAGGGGGTCGAGAGACCCAGTACTTC.

This clonotype came up many times. The chain's CDR3 is CASRGEYTQYF. The DNA for the CDR3 is TGCGCCAGCAGAGGGGAATATACGCAGTATTTT. The chain links TRBV5-1 to TRBJ2-3; D is perhaps TRBD1 (5 bases). Germline V gives CDR1 SGHRS, CDR2 YFSETQ. The CDR3 loop spans 11 amino acids. Trimming shortened V by 5 bases and J by 7 bases, and 8 bases separated the two germline ends.